This TCR beta chain was sequenced during a study of T-cell memory formation after mild COVID-19. Findings and limits, study-wide: Later expanders leaned CD4+, whereas clones that contracted between day 15 and 85 were balanced CD4/CD8.

TCRdb independently ran MiXCR on the 5' RACE reads; one entry per CDR3 protein. Of about 350,000 distinct CDR3 sequences listed, around 13% were seen once; the top ten hold 20% to 25%. This clonotype has a count of ten or more. Its antigen is not known. CDR3 length: 12 residues. The V and J ends lost 5 bases and 9 bases respectively, with 11 bases between them. Germline CDR1 and CDR2: LNHNV and YYDKDF (reference sequence). The sample was PBMCs or a T cell subset sorted from them (not recorded which). The origin of this receptor is a young man who had mild COVID-19 (a few samples of this study predate the infection). Cell type and time point are not known. V and J are TRBV15 and TRBJ1-5; D unresolved. CDR3 in amino acids: CATSVRSLPQHF. CDR3 nucleotides: TGTGCCACCAGCGTCAGGTCCTTGCCCCAGCATTTT. Supplemented by reference TRBV15 and TRBJ1-5, the full variable domain reads DAMVIQNPRYQVTQFGKPVTLSCSQTLNHNVMYWYQQKSSQAPKLLFHYYDKDFNNEADTPDNFQSRRPNTSFCFLDIRSPGLGDTAMYLCATSVRSLPQHFGDGTRLSIL.